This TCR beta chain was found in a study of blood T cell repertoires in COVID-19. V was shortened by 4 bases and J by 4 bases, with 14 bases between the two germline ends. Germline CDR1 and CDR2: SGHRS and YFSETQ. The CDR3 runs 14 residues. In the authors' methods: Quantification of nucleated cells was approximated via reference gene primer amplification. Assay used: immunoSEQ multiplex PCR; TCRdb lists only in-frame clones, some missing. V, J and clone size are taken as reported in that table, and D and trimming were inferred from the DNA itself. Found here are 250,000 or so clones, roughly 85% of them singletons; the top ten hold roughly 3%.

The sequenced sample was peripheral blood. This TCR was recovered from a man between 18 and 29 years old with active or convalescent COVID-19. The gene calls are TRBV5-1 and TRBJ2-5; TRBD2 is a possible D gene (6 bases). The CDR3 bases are TGCGCCAGCAGCCCTACCGGGACTCGAGAGACCCAGTACTTC. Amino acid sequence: CASSPTGTRETQYF.